These 3 T cell receptor beta chains were sequenced from one sample in a study of shared clonotypes between healthy human individuals. Profiling relied on immunoSEQ multiplex PCR, and the TCRdb table lists in-frame clones only, not all of them. The sample holds roughly 2.6 million clones, over 85% seen once. Input material: naive CD4+ T cells sorted from blood. Subset denoted: CD45RA+ positively selected. The receptors here all came from a man aged 18 to 30 in good health.

V usage is TRBV6-6 and J usage is TRBJ1-6; weak D call: TRBD1 (6 bases). The V end was cut by 8 bases, the J end by 8 bases, with 22 bases between. The germline CDR1 and CDR2 sequences are MNHNY and SVGAGI (reference sequence). This CDR3 comprises 16 residues. This chain's CDR3 is CASGRQAGAFHSPLHF. CDR3 DNA: TGTGCCAGCGGCCGTCAAGCGGGGGCCTTTCATTCACCCCTCCACTTT.

The chain uses TRBV5-4 and TRBJ1-6; D gene uncertain. CDR1 is SGHNT and CDR2 is YYREEE in the germline V gene (reference sequence). V shed 0 bases and J shed 13 bases, with 5 bases lying between them. This CDR3 spans 11 amino acids. The CDR3 loop is CASSLGVPLHF. CDR3 in DNA: TGTGCCAGCAGCTTGGGAGTCCCCCTCCACTTT.

This chain joins TRBV30 and TRBJ2-3, with 12 bases fitting TRBD2. Germline V gene sequence: CDR1 GTSNPN, CDR2 SVGIG (reference sequence). Trimming took 5 bases from V and 0 from J; bases not matched to a gene: 3. The CDR3 loop spans 15 amino acids. The CDR3 region is CAWVGTSGSTDTQYF. CDR3 in DNA: TGTGCCTGGGTTGGGACTAGCGGGAGCACAGATACGCAGTATTTT. Full variable domain (rest looked up from reference TRBV30 and TRBJ2-3): SQTIHQWPATLVQPVGSPLSLECTVEGTSNPNLYWYRQAAGRGLQLLFYSVGIGQISSEVPQNLSASRPQDRQFILSSKKLLLSDSGFYLCAWVGTSGSTDTQYFGPGTRLTVL.